The 5 T cell receptor beta chains listed next were all sequenced from one sample in a study of beta chain features in type 1 diabetes. cDNA synthesis used the whole RNA isolate, giving expressed TCRB sequences. Clones were sequenced by immunoSEQ multiplex PCR, and TCRdb holds only the in-frame ones, with some missing. The sample shows approximately 300,000 clones, 9.5% to 12% of them seen only once. Sequencing input: naive CD4+ T cells from blood. The receptors here all came from a woman aged 25 to 45 in good health.

The chain links TRBV4-1 to TRBJ1-5; D possibly corresponds to TRBD1 (6 bases). The ends were cut back, 2 bases at V and 4 bases at J, with 15 bases in the middle. Germline V gives CDR1 MGHRA, CDR2 YSYEKL. The CDR3 has 16 residues. In DNA form, the CDR3 reads TGCGCCAGCAGCCAAATACAACAGGGTCCGAATCAGCCCCAGCATTTT. The encoded protein is CASSQIQQGPNQPQHF.

In this sample, this clone turned up a few times. J is TRBJ2-6 and V is TRBV15; D unclear. This CDR3 contains 12 residues. Per the germline V gene, CDR1 is LNHNV and CDR2 is YYDKDF (reference sequence). Deletions cut 6 bases from V and 3 bases from J, with 3 bases between. The CDR3 DNA reads as TGTGCCACCAGTAGTGGGGCCAACGTCCTGACTTTC. The encoded protein is CATSSGANVLTF.

This rearrangement joins TRBV11-2 to TRBJ2-2, with unresolved D. CDR1 and CDR2 from the germline V gene are SGHAT and FQNNGV. V lost 0 bases and J lost 6, with 8 bases in between. The CDR3 runs 14 residues. CDR3 residues: CASSLEVNSGELFF. The CDR3, as DNA: TGTGCCAGCAGCTTAGAGGTTAACTCCGGGGAGCTGTTTTTT.

The chain employs TRBV6-4 and TRBJ1-1; 7 bases fit TRBD1. This CDR3 is built from 13 residues. Germline-derived CDR1 and CDR2 are MRHNA and SNTAGT. V shed 4 bases, J shed 7 bases, and the junction held 6 bases outside the gene matches. The CDR3: CASSVEQGFEAFF. The CDR3 DNA sequence: TGTGCCAGCAGTGTCGAACAGGGGTTTGAAGCTTTCTTT.

This clone was picked up a small number of times. V gene TRBV5-6 combines with J gene TRBJ2-7, with a weak D call TRBD2 (6 bases). This CDR3 is 15 amino acids long. Trimming took 2 bases from V and 5 from J, leaving 17 bases between them. CDR1 SGHDT and CDR2 YYEEEE come from the germline V gene. CDR3 sequence: CASSFSGQGGNEQYF. The CDR3 DNA reads as TGTGCCAGCAGCTTTAGCGGCCAGGGAGGAAACGAGCAGTACTTC.